Following are 8 T cell receptor beta chains from one sample sequenced in a study of technical replicates of blood from a few donors. The method was immunoSEQ multiplex PCR; TCRdb's version includes in-frame clones alone and lacks a portion of them. The sample consists of tens of thousands of clones, 85% to 95% of them appearing once. Sequencing was done on a sample of T cells isolated from PBMCs. The receptors stem from a human donor in good health.

This chain joins TRBV5-1 and TRBJ1-2, with 7 bases that match TRBD1. Germline V gene lookup returns CDR1 SGHRS and CDR2 YFSETQ. Trimming removed 4 bases from V and 8 bases from J; junction bases left unmatched: 11. The CDR3 length is 14 residues. The CDR3 DNA reads TGCGCCAGCAGCCCGGGACAGCCCGAGGAGGGCTACACCTTC. It encodes CASSPGQPEEGYTF.

The rearrangement links TRBV5-1 to TRBJ2-7; D is undetermined. The CDR3 totals 14 residues. The germline CDR1 and CDR2 sequences are SGHRS and YFSETQ. V was cut by 0 bases and J by 11 bases, with 18 bases left in between. CDR3 in amino acids: CASSLEVYPEEEYF. The CDR3 nucleotides are TGCGCCAGCAGCTTGGAAGTCTACCCCGAAGAGGAGTACTTC.

V and J are TRBV12-5 and TRBJ1-3; D possibly corresponds to TRBD1 (5 bases). Trimming stripped 2 bases from V and 8 bases from J, with 22 bases between. The CDR3 is made up of 17 amino acids. Germline CDR1 is LGHNT and CDR2 is FRNRAP. The DNA of the CDR3 is TGTGCTAGTGGTTTGAAAAGTCCCTTACTTACGACAGACACCATATATTTT. Amino acids: CASGLKSPLLTTDTIYF.

This clone was found once. This chain joins TRBV28 and TRBJ1-4; 11 bases agree with TRBD1. Trimming at V came to 6 bases and at J to 3 bases, leaving 6 bases not matched to a gene. There are 16 residues in the CDR3. The germline V gene has CDR1 MDHEN and CDR2 SYDVKM. The CDR3 nucleotides read TGTGCCAGCAGGTTAGGACAGGGGGCGCCTAATGAAAAACTGTTTTTT. It yields the protein CASRLGQGAPNEKLFF.

The chain couples TRBV28 to TRBJ2-2; no firm D call. In germline, CDR1 is MDHEN, CDR2 SYDVKM. The V end lost 4 bases, the J end lost 6 bases, and 3 bases lay between the germline ends. The CDR3 has 11 amino acids. CDR3 amino acids: CASSSSGELFF. Written as DNA, the CDR3 is TGTGCCAGCAGTTCCTCCGGGGAGCTGTTTTTT. The whole variable domain, remainder taken from reference TRBV28 and TRBJ2-2, is DVKVTQSSRYLVKRTGEKVFLECVQDMDHENMFWYRQDPGLGLRLIYFSYDVKMKEKGDIPEGYSVSREKKERFSLILESASTNQTSMYLCASSSSGELFFGEGSRLTVL.

In this sample, this clone turned up once. This chain joins TRBV5-1 and TRBJ1-2, with TRBD1 matching 8 bases. Germline trimming cut 0 bases from V and 7 bases from J; bases unmatched to any gene: 8. In germline, CDR1 is SGHRS, CDR2 YFSETQ. The CDR3 sequence is 15 residues long. CDR3 in DNA: TGCGCCAGCAGCTTGGATCTCCAGGGGGCCGGTGGCTACACCTTC. Translated, it gives CASSLDLQGAGGYTF.

This chain joins TRBV6-1 and TRBJ2-7, with TRBD2 identical over 9 bases. The length of the CDR3 is 12 residues. CDR1 and CDR2 from the germline V gene are MNHNS and SASEGT. J gave up 6 bases and V 8 bases, and 5 bases lay outside the gene matches. This CDR3 is CASGTSSLEQYF. CDR3 nucleotides: TGTGCCAGCGGGACTAGCAGCCTCGAGCAGTACTTC.

In DNA form, the CDR3 reads TGTGCCAGCAGGGAGGGGTTAACAGGAAACACCATATATTTT. This codes for CASREGLTGNTIYF. The chain combines TRBV27 with TRBJ1-3, with a tentative D call TRBD1 (5 bases). From germline, CDR1 is MNHEY and CDR2 SMNVEV (reference sequence). The CDR3 totals 14 residues. Trimming stripped 6 bases from V and 4 bases from J, with 13 bases between.